The 16 T cell receptor beta chains given below trace back to one sample, sequenced in a study of shared clonotypes between healthy human individuals. The assay was immunoSEQ multiplex PCR, and TCRdb's table has in-frame clones only and misses some. This table holds about 2,500,000 clones, over 85% found once. Sequencing was carried out using naive CD4+ T cells sorted from blood. Subset of the sample: CD45RA+ positively selected. These receptors all come from a man younger than 35 in good health.

V usage is TRBV19 and J usage is TRBJ2-1, with 8 nucleotides matching TRBD1. The CDR3 totals 11 residues. Germline V CDR1 and CDR2: LNHDA, SQIVND (reference sequence). J gave up 10 bases and V 7 bases, and 3 bases lay outside the gene matches. The CDR3 reads CASTSGGEQFF. The CDR3 region has the DNA TGTGCCAGTACCTCAGGGGGCGAGCAGTTCTTC. The complete variable domain, with remaining parts taken from reference TRBV19 and TRBJ2-1, reads DGGITQSPKYLFRKEGQNVTLSCEQNLNHDAMYWYRQDPGQGLRLIYYSQIVNDFQKGDIAEGYSVSREKKESFPLTVTSAQKNPTAFYLCASTSGGEQFFGPGTRLTVL.

The chain is built from TRBV14 and TRBJ2-7; TRBD2 matches at 11 bases. The CDR3 covers 16 residues. Germline V lookup: CDR1 SGHDN, CDR2 FVKESK. The V and J ends lost 0 bases and 3 bases, in that order; junction bases with no gene match: 4. This CDR3 is CASSQDLGLAGYEQYF. The CDR3 bases are TGTGCCAGCAGCCAAGATCTTGGACTAGCGGGCTACGAGCAGTACTTC.

The chain employs TRBV28 and TRBJ2-6; possibly TRBD2 for D (5 bases). This CDR3 is built from 18 residues. Trimming removed 4 bases from V and 0 bases from J, with 16 bases in between. Germline-derived CDR1 and CDR2 are MDHEN and SYDVKM. The DNA for the CDR3 is TGTGCCAGCAGTTCCCAAGGACTCCGTGGCTCTGGGGCCAACGTCCTGACTTTC. Its translation: CASSSQGLRGSGANVLTF.

The V call is TRBV5-1, the J call TRBJ1-1; weak D call: TRBD1 (5 bases). The length of the CDR3 is 14 residues. Trimming left V 1 base short and J 4 bases short, with 11 bases between. The germline V gene has CDR1 SGHRS and CDR2 YFSETQ. CDR3 loop: CASSLQPGLTEAFF. The CDR3 coding sequence is TGCGCCAGCAGCTTGCAACCGGGACTCACTGAAGCTTTCTTT. The entire variable domain, with the rest obtained from reference TRBV5-1 and TRBJ1-1, is as follows: KAGVTQTPRYLIKTRGQQVTLSCSPISGHRSVSWYQQTPGQGLQFLFEYFSETQRNKGNFPGRFSGRQFSNSRSEMNVSTLELGDSALYLCASSLQPGLTEAFFGQGTRLTVV.

With respect to this clone: Other nucleotide sequences in the sample specify the same CDR3. V gene TRBV7-9 combines with J gene TRBJ2-2; D not certain. V shed 3 bases and J shed 8 bases, with 4 bases lying between them. The CDR3 contains 11 residues. CDR1 SEHNR and CDR2 FQNEAQ come from the germline V gene (reference sequence). The CDR3 sequence: CASSFPGELFF. Written as DNA, the CDR3 is TGTGCCAGCAGCTTCCCGGGGGAGCTGTTTTTT.

This sequence joins TRBV21-1 and TRBJ1-1; the table's D call, TRBD1, was not checked against the DNA. TRBV21-1 is flagged as a pseudogene. The CDR3 length is 14 residues. CDR3 bases: TGTGCCAGCTCTCCGACAGGGCTGAGGGCTGAAGCTTTCTTT. Residues: CASSPTGLRAEAFF.

In DNA form, the CDR3 reads TGTGCCAGCTCACACTCACTACCGATCCTTAGCACAGATACGCAGTATTTT. The encoded protein is CASSHSLPILSTDTQYF. The genes are TRBV18 and TRBJ2-3; D gene uncertain. Germline V gene sequence: CDR1 KGHSH, CDR2 LQKENI. V was pared by 4 bases and J by 0 bases, with 17 bases between. This CDR3 contains 17 residues.

V is TRBV6-4 and J is TRBJ2-2, with 9 nucleotides matching TRBD2. CDR1 and CDR2 (germline): MRHNA, SNTAGT. There are 14 residues in the CDR3. J lost 7 bases, V lost 3 bases, and 3 bases had no gene match. The CDR3 coding sequence is TGTGCCAGCAGTGAGCTAGCGGGGATCGGGGAGCTGTTTTTT. Translating it yields CASSELAGIGELFF.

The V and J genes are TRBV7-6 and TRBJ2-2, with TRBD2 as a possible D gene (5 bases). This CDR3 spans 14 amino acids. CDR1 SGHVS and CDR2 FNYEAQ come from the germline V gene. V lost 5 bases and J 4 bases, leaving 11 bases between the germline ends. CDR3 in DNA: TGTGCCAGCAGCCCAACTAGGTCCACCGGGGAGCTGTTTTTT. It yields the protein CASSPTRSTGELFF.

The chain recombines TRBV5-1 with TRBJ2-7, with D perhaps matching TRBD2 (6 bases). Trimming removed 0 bases from V and 4 bases from J, with 11 bases in between. CDR1 is SGHRS and CDR2 is YFSETQ in the germline V gene. This CDR3 is built from 14 residues. The CDR3, as DNA: TGCGCCAGCAGCTTGGCCCCTAGCGAGTACGAGCAGTACTTC. Its protein product is CASSLAPSEYEQYF.

V usage is TRBV7-2 and J usage is TRBJ1-2, with no clear D. Per the germline V gene, CDR1 is SGHTA and CDR2 is FQGNSA. The CDR3 is 14 amino acids. Trimming pared 1 base from V and 1 base from J, leaving 7 bases between. CDR3 region: CASSLEAVNYGYTF. For the CDR3, the DNA is TGTGCCAGCAGCTTAGAGGCCGTTAACTATGGCTACACCTTC.

The chain uses TRBV7-8 and TRBJ2-3, with 12 nucleotides matching TRBD1. From germline, CDR1 is SGHVS and CDR2 FQNEAQ. Trimming removed 4 bases from V and 8 bases from J; junction bases left unmatched: 4. The length of the CDR3 is 14 residues. The CDR3 protein is CASSSEGQGATQYF. The CDR3 coding sequence is TGTGCCAGCAGCTCGGAGGGACAGGGGGCTACGCAGTATTTT.

The rearrangement uses TRBV5-1 and TRBJ2-7; perhaps TRBD2 as D (7 bases). Germline V CDR1 and CDR2: SGHRS, YFSETQ. The CDR3 has 13 residues. Trimming left V 5 bases short and J 6 bases short, with 15 bases between. In nucleotides, the CDR3 is TGCGCCAGCAGGAGGGGGGGGTTCCCCGAGCAGTACTTC. It translates to CASRRGGFPEQYF.

The genes are TRBV5-3 and TRBJ2-2; a weak D match, TRBD1 (5 bases). TRBV5-3 is an ORF for which the function is uncertain. Trimming removed 0 bases from V and 2 bases from J, with 14 bases in between. The CDR3 length is 17 residues. The CDR3 DNA reads TGTGCCAGAAGCTTGGCGGGTCAGGGAAAAAACACCGGGGAGCTGTTTTTT. This gives the protein CARSLAGQGKNTGELFF.

This chain uses TRBV7-9 with TRBJ2-1, with TRBD2 as a possible D gene (6 bases). The ends were cut back, 0 bases at V and 8 bases at J, with 17 bases in the middle. Germline V lookup: CDR1 SEHNR, CDR2 FQNEAQ (reference sequence). The CDR3 is 16 residues long. The CDR3 region is CASSLALASRSDEQFF. The CDR3 nucleotides are TGTGCCAGCAGCTTAGCCCTAGCGTCCCGGTCAGATGAGCAGTTCTTC.

The chain joins TRBV19 to TRBJ2-3; no reliable D call. The length of the CDR3 is 16 residues. V was pared by 0 bases and J by 1 base, with 11 bases between. The germline V gene has CDR1 LNHDA and CDR2 SQIVND (reference sequence). The CDR3 nucleotides read TGTGCCAGTAGTATAGAGCGGAAAATAGGCACAGATACGCAGTATTTT. It encodes CASSIERKIGTDTQYF.